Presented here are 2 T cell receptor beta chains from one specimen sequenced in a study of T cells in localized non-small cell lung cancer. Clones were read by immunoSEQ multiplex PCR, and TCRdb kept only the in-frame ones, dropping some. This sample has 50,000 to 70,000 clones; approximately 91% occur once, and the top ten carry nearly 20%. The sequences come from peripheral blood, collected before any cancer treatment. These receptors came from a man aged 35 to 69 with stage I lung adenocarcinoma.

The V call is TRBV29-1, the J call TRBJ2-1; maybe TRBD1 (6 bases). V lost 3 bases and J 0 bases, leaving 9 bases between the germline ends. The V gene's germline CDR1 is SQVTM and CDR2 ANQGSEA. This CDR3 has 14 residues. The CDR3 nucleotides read TGCAGCGTTGATGGGACAAGCTCCTACAATGAGCAGTTCTTC. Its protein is CSVDGTSSYNEQFF.

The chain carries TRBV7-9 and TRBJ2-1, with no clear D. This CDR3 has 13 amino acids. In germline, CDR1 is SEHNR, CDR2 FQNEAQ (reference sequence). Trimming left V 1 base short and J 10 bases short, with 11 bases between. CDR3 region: CASSLGGSSEQFF. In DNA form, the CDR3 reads TGTGCCAGCAGCTTAGGAGGCTCCTCGGAGCAGTTCTTC.